This T cell receptor (beta chain) derives from a study of T cells expressing NK-cell markers. Overall study context: With respect to HCMV, most of the eight sequenced donors were seropositive, and one was seronegative.

Comment on this clonotype: What it binds is not known.

Broader study findings: Six of the donors carried dominant NKG2C+ clonotypes that took up roughly 1.0-8% of their CD8+ T cells. The CD3+CD56-NKG2C+ fraction was also led by these clonotypes in four donors.

Researchers built TCR beta cDNA using 5'RACE template switching with UMIs. TCRdb re-called the 5' RACE reads and gives one entry per CDR3 protein, without DNA. The sample data list some 500,000 distinct CDR3 sequences. The CDR3 has 17 residues. Germline CDR1 reads KGHSH; CDR2 reads LQKENI. The TCR was taken from a woman in her forties or fifties in good health. The V and J genes are TRBV18 and TRBJ1-5; the D gene TCRdb calls, TRBD1, cannot be checked with no DNA. What was sequenced was blood T cells: a sorted CD56 or NKG2C T cell subset, CD4+ or CD8+ T cells, or bulk PBMC T cells (not recorded which). The CDR3 reads CASSPLYQGANTQPQHF. The variable domain in full, with the rest retrieved from reference TRBV18 and TRBJ1-5, is NAGVMQNPRHLVRRRGQEARLRCSPMKGHSHVYWYRQLPEEGLKFMVYLQKENIIDESGMPKERFSAEFPKEGPSILRIQQVVRGDSAAYFCASSPLYQGANTQPQHFGDGTRLSIL.